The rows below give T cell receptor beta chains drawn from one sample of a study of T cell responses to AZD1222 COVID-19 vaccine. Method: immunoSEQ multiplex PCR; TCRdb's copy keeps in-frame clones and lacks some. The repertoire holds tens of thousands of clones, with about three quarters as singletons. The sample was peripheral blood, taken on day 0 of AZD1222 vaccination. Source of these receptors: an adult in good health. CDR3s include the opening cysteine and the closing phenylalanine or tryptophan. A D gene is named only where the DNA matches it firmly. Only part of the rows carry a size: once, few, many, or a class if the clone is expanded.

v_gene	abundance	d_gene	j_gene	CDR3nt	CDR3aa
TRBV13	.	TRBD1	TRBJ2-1	TGTGCCAGCAGCGGGACAGGGACCTTGGATGAGCAGTTCTTC	CASSGTGTLDEQFF
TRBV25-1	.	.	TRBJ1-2	TGTGCCAGCAGTGAAGGCCCGTGGTATGGCTACACCTTC	CASSEGPWYGYTF
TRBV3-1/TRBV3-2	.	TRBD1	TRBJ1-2	TGTGCCAGCAGCCAAGCTACGGGACAGGTTGGGTACACCTTC	CASSQATGQVGYTF
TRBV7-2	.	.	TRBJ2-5	TGTGCCAGCAGCACCGAAGGTATTGGACAAGAGACCCAGTACTTC	CASSTEGIGQETQYF
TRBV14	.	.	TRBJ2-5	TGTGCCAGCAGCCCCCCCTGGGGGACCCAGTACTTC	CASSPPWGTQYF
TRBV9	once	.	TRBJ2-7	TGTGCCAGCAGCGTCGGGGGCTCCTACGAGCAGTACTTC	CASSVGGSYEQYF
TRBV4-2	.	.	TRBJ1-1	TGTGCCAGCAGCCAAAGTGGCCGGACTGAAGCTTTCTTT	CASSQSGRTEAFF
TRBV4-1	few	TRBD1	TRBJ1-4	TGCGCCAGCAGCCAAACAGGGGGCGTAAGTGAAAAACTGTTTTTT	CASSQTGGVSEKLFF
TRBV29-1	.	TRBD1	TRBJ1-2	TGCAGCGTTGAACAAAACAGGGGTATCTATGGCTACACCTTC	CSVEQNRGIYGYTF
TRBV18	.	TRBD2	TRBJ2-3	TGTGCCAGCTCACCCATAGCGGGGAGCACAGATACGCAGTATTTT	CASSPIAGSTDTQYF
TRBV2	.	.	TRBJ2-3	TGTGCCAGCAGTGAAGACTGGAGTCTCACAGATACGCAGTATTTT	CASSEDWSLTDTQYF